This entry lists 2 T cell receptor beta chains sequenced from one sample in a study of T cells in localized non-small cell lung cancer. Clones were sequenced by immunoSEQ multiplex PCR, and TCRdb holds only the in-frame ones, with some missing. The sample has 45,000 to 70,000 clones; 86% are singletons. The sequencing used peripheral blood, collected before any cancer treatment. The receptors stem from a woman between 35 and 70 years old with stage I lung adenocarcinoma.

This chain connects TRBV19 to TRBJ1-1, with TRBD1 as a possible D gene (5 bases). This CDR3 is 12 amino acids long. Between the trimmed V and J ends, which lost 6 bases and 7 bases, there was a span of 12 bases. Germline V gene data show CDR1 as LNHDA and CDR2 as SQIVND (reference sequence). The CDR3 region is CASREGFSEAFF. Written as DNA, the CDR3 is TGTGCCAGTAGAGAGGGGTTTAGTGAAGCTTTCTTT.

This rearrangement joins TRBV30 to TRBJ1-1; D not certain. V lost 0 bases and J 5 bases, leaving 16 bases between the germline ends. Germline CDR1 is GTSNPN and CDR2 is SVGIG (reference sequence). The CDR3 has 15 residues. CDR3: CAWSVPGQLRTEAFF. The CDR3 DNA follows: TGTGCCTGGAGTGTACCCGGGCAACTACGGACTGAAGCTTTCTTT.